This record concerns one T cell receptor beta chain sequence. V shed 5 bases and J 3 bases; nucleotides not matched to a gene: 5. Looked up from germline, CDR1 is SEHNR and CDR2 is FQNEAQ (reference sequence). The CDR3 length is 15 residues. These data originate in a study of blood T cell repertoires in COVID-19. Study-wide context: COVID-19 samples from acute and convalescent phases originated in the United States, Italy and Spain. In each case, the material was cDNA or gDNA derived from T cells, B-cell-depleted T cells, or PBMCs.

Repertoires were generated with immunoSEQ multiplex PCR, while TCRdb's copy carries only in-frame clones and drops some. The sample has about 200,000 clones; 85% are singletons. All recovered Cohort 3 donors got two negative PCRs, got clearance, or saw symptom resolution. This sequence was found in a man in his forties who had recovered from COVID-19. Input material: PBMCs or T cells enriched from blood (not recorded which). The chain recombines TRBV7-9 with TRBJ2-7; the match to TRBD2 covers 12 bases. The DNA of the CDR3 is TGTGCCAGCAGCCCACCGGGACTAGCGGGCTACGAGCAGTACTTC. Encoded protein: CASSPPGLAGYEQYF. Filled out from reference TRBV7-9 and TRBJ2-7, the complete variable domain reads DTGVSQNPRHKITKRGQNVTFRCDPISEHNRLYWYRQTLGQGPEFLTYFQNEAQLEKSRLLSDRFSAERPKGSFSTLEIQRTEQGDSAMYLCASSPPGLAGYEQYFGPGTRLTVT.